The entry below gives a single T cell receptor (beta chain) sequence along with its context. The antigen remains unidentified. This sample was taken from a study of brain T cells in children with intractable seizures. Whole-study findings and limits: Top 50 brain clonotypes included both public and private clones. Pre- and post-surgery blood differed in depth, so pre-surgery absences may be undersampling.

Sequenced by immunoSEQ multiplex PCR; TCRdb stores in-frame clones only, minus some. The data show about 8,000 clones, around 69% seen once. The sequenced cases were selected for having the highest brain T cell transcript signatures. Patients received at least one anti-epileptic drug before surgery. Germline CDR1 reads PRHDT; CDR2 reads FYEKMQ (reference sequence). The V gene lost 0 bases and the J gene lost 4 bases, with 13 bases spanning the gap. This CDR3 is built from 15 residues. The sample in question was resected brain tissue, obtained at surgery. This rearrangement joins TRBV13 to TRBJ2-7, with D perhaps being TRBD1 or TRBD2 (6 bases each). This receptor was identified in a boy in the first two years of life with tuberous sclerosis and intractable seizures. The CDR3 DNA reads as TGTGCCAGCAGCTTAGGTAGGGGGGCAGTTTACGAGCAGTACTTC. Translated: CASSLGRGAVYEQYF.